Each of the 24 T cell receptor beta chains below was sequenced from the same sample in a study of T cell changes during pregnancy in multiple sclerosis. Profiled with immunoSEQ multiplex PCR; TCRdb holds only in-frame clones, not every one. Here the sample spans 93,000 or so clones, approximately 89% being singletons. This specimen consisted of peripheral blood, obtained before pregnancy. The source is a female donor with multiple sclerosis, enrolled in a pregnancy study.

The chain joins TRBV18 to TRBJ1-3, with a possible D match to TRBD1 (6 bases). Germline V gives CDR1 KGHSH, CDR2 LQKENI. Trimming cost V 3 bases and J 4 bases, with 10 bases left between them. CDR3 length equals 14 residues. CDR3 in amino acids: CASSPGTGGNTIYF. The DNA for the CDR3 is TGTGCCAGCTCACCGGGCACAGGGGGAAACACCATATATTTT.

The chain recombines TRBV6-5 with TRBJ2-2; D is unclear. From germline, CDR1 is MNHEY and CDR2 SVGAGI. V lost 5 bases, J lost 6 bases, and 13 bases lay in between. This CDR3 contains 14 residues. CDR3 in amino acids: CASSPQQFPGELFF. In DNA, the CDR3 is TGTGCCAGCAGTCCTCAACAGTTTCCCGGGGAGCTGTTTTTT.

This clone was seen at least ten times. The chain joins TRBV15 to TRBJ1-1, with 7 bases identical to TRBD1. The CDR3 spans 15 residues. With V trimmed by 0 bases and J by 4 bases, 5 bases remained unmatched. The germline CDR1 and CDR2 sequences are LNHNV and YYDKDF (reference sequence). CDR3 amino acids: CATSREGRGTTEAFF. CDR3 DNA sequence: TGTGCCACCAGCAGAGAGGGCAGGGGGACCACTGAAGCTTTCTTT.

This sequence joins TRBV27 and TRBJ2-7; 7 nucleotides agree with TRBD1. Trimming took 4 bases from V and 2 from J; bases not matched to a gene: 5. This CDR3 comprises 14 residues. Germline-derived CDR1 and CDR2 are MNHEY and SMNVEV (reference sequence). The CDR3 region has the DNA TGTGCCAGCAGTTATGACGGGACAGCCTACGAGCAGTACTTC. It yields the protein CASSYDGTAYEQYF.

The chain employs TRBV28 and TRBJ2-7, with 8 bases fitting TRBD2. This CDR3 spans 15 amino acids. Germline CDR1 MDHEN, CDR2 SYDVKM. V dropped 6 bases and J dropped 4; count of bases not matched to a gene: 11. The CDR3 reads CASRTPGTSSYEQYF. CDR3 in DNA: TGTGCCAGCAGAACCCCCGGGACTAGTAGTTACGAGCAGTACTTC.

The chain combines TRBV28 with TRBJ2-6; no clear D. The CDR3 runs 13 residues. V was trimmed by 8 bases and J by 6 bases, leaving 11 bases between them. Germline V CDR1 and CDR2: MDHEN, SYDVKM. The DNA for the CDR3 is TGTGCCAGCTCCGGAGTTGAGGCCAACGTCCTGACTTTC. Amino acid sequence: CASSGVEANVLTF.

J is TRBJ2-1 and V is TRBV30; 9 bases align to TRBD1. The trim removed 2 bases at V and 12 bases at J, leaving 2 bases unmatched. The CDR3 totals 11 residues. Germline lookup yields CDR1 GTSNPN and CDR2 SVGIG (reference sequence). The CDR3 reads CAWSRQGGQFF. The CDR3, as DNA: TGTGCCTGGAGTCGACAGGGGGGGCAGTTCTTC.

The DNA of the CDR3 is TGTGCCAGCAGCTTACACCAGGGGGCGATCTACAATGAGCAGTTCTTC. This encodes CASSLHQGAIYNEQFF. This sequence joins TRBV7-3 and TRBJ2-1; TRBD1 aligns across 8 bases. The CDR3 contains 16 residues. The junction had 6 bases not matched to a gene; V was cut back by 2 bases and J by 3 bases. CDR1 and CDR2 (germline): SGHTA, FQGTGA. Full variable domain (outside the CDR3, taken from reference TRBV7-3 and TRBJ2-1): GAGVSQTPSNKVTEKGKYVELRCDPISGHTALYWYRQSLGQGPEFLIYFQGTGAADDSGLPNDRFFAVRPEGSVSTLKIQRTERGDSAVYLCASSLHQGAIYNEQFFGPGTRLTVL.

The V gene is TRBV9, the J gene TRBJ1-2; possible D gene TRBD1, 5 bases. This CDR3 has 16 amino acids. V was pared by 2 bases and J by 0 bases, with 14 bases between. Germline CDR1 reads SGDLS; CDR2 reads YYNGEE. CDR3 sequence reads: CASSVEQAISNYGYTF. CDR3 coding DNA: TGTGCCAGCAGCGTGGAACAGGCCATTTCTAACTATGGCTACACCTTC.

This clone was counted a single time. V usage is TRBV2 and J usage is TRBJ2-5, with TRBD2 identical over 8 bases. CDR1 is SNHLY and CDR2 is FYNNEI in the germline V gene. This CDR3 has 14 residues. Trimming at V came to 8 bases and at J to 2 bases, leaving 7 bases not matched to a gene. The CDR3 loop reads CASGFGGDQETQYF. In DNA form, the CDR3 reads TGTGCCAGCGGTTTCGGGGGGGATCAAGAGACCCAGTACTTC.

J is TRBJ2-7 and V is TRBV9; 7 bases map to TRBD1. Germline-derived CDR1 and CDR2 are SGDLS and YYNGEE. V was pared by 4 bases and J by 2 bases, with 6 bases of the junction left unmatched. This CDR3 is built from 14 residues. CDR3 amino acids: CASSSGTVAYEQYF. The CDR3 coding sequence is TGTGCCAGCAGCTCCGGGACAGTTGCCTACGAGCAGTACTTC.

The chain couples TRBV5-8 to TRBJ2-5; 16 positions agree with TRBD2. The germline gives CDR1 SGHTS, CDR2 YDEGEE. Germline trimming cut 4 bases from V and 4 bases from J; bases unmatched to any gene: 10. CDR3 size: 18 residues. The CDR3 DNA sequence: TGTGCCAGCAGCGTTGGGACTAGCGGGGGGGGCCCGGCAGAGACCCAGTACTTC. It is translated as CASSVGTSGGGPAETQYF.

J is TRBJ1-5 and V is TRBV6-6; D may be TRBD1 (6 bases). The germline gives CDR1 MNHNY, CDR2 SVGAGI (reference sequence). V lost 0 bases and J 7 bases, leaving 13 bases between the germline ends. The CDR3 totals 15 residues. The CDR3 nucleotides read TGTGCCAGCAGTTACTCCGCAGGGGCCGGGCAGCCCCAGCATTTT. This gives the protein CASSYSAGAGQPQHF.

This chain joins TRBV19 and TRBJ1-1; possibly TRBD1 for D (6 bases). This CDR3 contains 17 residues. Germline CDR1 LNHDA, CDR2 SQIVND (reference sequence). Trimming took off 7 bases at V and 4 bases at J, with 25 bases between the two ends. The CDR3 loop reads CASTGGGGGSSSTEAFF. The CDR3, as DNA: TGTGCCAGTACCGGAGGGGGAGGGGGTTCGAGTAGCACTGAAGCTTTCTTT.

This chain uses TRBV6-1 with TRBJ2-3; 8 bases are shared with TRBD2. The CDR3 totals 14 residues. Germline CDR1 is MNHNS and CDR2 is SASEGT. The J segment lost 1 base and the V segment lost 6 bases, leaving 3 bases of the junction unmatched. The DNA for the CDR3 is TGTGCCAGCAGCAAAGCGGGGGGCACAGATACGCAGTATTTT. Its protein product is CASSKAGGTDTQYF.

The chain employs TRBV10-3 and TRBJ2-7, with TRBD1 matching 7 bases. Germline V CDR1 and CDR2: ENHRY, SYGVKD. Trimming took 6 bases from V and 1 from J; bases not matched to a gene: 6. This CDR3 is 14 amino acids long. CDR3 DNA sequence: TGTGCCATCAGAGAGACAGGGATATCCTACGAGCAGTACTTC. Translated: CAIRETGISYEQYF.

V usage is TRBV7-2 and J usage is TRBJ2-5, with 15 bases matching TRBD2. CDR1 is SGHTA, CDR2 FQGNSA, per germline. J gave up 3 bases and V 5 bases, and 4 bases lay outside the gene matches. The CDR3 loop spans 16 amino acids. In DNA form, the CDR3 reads TGTGCCAGCAGCGCCGGACTAGCGGGAGGGGAAGAGACCCAGTACTTC. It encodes CASSAGLAGGEETQYF. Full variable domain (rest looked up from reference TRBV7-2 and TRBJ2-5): GAGVSQSPSNKVTEKGKDVELRCDPISGHTALYWYRQSLGQGLEFLIYFQGNSAPDKSGLPSDRFSAERTGGSVSTLTIQRTQQEDSAVYLCASSAGLAGGEETQYFGPGTRLLVL.

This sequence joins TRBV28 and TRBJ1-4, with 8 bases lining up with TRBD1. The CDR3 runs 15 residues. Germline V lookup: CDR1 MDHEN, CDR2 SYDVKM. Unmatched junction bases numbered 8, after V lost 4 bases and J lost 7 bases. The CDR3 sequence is CASSSRQGSGEKLFF. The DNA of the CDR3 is TGTGCCAGCAGTTCGAGACAGGGGAGCGGTGAAAAACTGTTTTTT. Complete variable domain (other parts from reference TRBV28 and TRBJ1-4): DVKVTQSSRYLVKRTGEKVFLECVQDMDHENMFWYRQDPGLGLRLIYFSYDVKMKEKGDIPEGYSVSREKKERFSLILESASTNQTSMYLCASSSRQGSGEKLFFGSGTQLSVL.

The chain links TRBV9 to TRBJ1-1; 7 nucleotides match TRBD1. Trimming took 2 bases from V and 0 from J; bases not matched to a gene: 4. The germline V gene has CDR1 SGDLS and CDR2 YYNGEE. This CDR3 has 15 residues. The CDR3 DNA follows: TGTGCCAGCAGCGTGTCGGGACAGCTGAACACTGAAGCTTTCTTT. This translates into CASSVSGQLNTEAFF. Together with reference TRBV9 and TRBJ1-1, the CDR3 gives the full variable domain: DSGVTQTPKHLITATGQRVTLRCSPRSGDLSVYWYQQSLDQGLQFLIQYYNGEERAKGNILERFSAQQFPDLHSELNLSSLELGDSALYFCASSVSGQLNTEAFFGQGTRLTVV.

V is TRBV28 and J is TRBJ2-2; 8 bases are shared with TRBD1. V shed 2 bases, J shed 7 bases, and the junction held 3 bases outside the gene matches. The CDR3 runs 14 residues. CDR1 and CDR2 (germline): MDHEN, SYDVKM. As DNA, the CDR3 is TGTGCCAGCAGTTTAACAGGGGGAATCGGGGAGCTGTTTTTT. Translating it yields CASSLTGGIGELFF.

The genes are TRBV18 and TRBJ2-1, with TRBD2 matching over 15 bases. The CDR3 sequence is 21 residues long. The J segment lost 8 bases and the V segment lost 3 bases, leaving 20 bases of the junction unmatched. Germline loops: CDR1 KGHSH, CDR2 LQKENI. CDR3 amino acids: CASSPPRTSGRAGTTTYEQFF. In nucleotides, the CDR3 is TGTGCCAGCTCACCTCCGAGGACTAGCGGGAGGGCCGGGACTACTACATATGAGCAGTTCTTC. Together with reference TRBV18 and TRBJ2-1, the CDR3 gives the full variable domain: NAGVMQNPRHLVRRRGQEARLRCSPMKGHSHVYWYRQLPEEGLKFMVYLQKENIIDESGMPKERFSAEFPKEGPSILRIQQVVRGDSAAYFCASSPPRTSGRAGTTTYEQFFGPGTRLTVL.

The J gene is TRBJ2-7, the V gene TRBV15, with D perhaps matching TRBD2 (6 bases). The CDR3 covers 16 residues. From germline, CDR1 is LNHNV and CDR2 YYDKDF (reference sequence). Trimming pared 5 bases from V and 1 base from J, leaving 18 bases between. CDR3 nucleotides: TGTGCCACCAGCGGCGACCCTAGCGCACCTTCCTACGAGCAGTACTTC. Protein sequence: CATSGDPSAPSYEQYF.

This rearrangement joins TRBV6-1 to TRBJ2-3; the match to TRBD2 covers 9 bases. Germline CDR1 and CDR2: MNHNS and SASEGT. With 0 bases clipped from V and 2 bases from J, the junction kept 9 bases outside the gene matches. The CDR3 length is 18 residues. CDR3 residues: CASSEAVASGVNTDTQYF. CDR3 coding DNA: TGTGCCAGCAGTGAAGCGGTAGCTAGCGGGGTGAACACAGATACGCAGTATTTT.

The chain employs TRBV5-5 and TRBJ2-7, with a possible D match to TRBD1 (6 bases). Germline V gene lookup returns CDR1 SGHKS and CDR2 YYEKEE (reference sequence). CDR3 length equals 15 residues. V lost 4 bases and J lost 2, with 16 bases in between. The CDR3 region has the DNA TGTGCCAGCAGCCTGAGATCCTGGGACACCTACGAGCAGTACTTC. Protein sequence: CASSLRSWDTYEQYF.